The TCR beta chain described here comes from a study of cytomegalovirus exposure and HLA in healthy donors. General study points: When analyzed later, the rates of TCR association showed variation by HLA locus, with DRB1 the most and HLA-C the fewest.

Researchers ran the PCR with 60 Vbeta and 13 Jbeta primers. Original data processing: An analysis performed later counted 72 million or so unique TCR beta chains (roughly 9.9 million of them shared). Profiled with immunoSEQ multiplex PCR; TCRdb holds only in-frame clones, not every one. Clone size and the V and J calls come from that table; the DNA yielded D and trimming. The sample yields about 140,000 clones, roughly 79% seen once. For this clone: Its antigen is not identified.

CDR3 length equals 12 residues. CDR1 MNHEY and CDR2 SVGAGI come from the germline V gene. V lost 6 bases to trimming and J lost 14 bases; unmatched junction nucleotides: 7. The clonotype comes from a male donor in good health and CMV-seronegative. The rearrangement links TRBV6-5 to TRBJ2-1; 10 bases match TRBD1. Specimen: PBMCs. The CDR3 DNA is TGTGCCAGCAGCTCGTCGGACAGGGGGGAGTTCTTC. Its translation: CASSSSDRGEFF.